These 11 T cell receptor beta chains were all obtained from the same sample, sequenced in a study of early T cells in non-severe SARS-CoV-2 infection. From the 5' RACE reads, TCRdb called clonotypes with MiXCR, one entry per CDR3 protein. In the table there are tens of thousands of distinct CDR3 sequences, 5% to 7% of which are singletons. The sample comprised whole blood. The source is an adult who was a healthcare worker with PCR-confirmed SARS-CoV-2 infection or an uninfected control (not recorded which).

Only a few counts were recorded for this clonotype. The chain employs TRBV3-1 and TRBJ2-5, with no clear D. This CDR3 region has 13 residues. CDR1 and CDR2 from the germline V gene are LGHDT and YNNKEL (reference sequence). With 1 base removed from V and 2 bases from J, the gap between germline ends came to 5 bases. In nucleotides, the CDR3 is TGTGCCAGCAGCCAAGGCAGGCAAGAGACCCAGTACTTC. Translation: CASSQGRQETQYF.

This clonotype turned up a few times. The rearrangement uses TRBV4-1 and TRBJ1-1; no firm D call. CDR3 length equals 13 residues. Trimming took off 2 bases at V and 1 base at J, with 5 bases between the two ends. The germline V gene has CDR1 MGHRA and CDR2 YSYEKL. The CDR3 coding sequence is TGCGCCAGCAGCCAAAACACGAACACTGAAGCTTTCTTT. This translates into CASSQNTNTEAFF.

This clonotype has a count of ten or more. In nucleotides, the CDR3 is TGTGCCAGCAGAAGGACAGGCTATGGCTACACCTTC. This codes for CASRRTGYGYTF. This chain connects TRBV5-6 to TRBJ1-2, with TRBD1 matching over 7 bases. CDR3 size: 12 residues. CDR1 SGHDT and CDR2 YYEEEE come from the germline V gene. V lost 5 bases and J lost 4; bases outside the gene matches: 2.

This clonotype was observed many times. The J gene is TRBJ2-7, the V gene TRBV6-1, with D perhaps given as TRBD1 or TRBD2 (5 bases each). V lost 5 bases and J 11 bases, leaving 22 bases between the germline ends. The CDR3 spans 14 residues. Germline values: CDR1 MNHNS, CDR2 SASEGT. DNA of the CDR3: TGTGCCAGCAGTCCCAGCTCCGGGACGGATGGGGAGTACTTC. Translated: CASSPSSGTDGEYF.

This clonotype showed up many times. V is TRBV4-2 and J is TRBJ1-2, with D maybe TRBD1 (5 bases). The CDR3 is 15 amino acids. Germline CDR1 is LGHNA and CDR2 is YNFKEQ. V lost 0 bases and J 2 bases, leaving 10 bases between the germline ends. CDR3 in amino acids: CASSQEYDSNYGYTF. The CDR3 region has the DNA TGTGCCAGCAGCCAAGAGTACGACAGCAACTATGGCTACACCTTC.

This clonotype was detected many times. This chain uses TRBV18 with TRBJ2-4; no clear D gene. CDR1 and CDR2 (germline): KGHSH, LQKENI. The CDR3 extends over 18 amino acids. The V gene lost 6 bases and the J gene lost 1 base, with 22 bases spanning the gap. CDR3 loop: CASSPGPPGTTAKNIQYF. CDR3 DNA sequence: TGTGCCAGCTCCCCGGGCCCGCCTGGCACTACGGCCAAAAACATTCAGTACTTC.

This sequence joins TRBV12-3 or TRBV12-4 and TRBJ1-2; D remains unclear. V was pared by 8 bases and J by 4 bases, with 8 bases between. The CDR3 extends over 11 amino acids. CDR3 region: CASGDIYGYTF. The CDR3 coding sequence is TGTGCCAGCGGGGATATCTATGGCTACACCTTC.

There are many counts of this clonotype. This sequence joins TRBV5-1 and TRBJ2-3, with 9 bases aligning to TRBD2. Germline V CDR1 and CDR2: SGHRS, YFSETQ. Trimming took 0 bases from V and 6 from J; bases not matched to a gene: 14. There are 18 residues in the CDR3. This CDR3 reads CASSLASGGPTSLDTQYF. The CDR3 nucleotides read TGCGCCAGCAGCTTGGCGAGCGGGGGGCCGACCAGCCTCGATACGCAGTATTTT.

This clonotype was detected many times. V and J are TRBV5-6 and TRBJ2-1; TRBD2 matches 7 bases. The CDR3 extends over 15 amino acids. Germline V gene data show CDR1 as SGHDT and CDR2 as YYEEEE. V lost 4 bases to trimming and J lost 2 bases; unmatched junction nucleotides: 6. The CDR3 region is CASSPARGAYNEQFF. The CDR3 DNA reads TGTGCCAGCAGCCCAGCTCGGGGGGCCTACAATGAGCAGTTCTTC.

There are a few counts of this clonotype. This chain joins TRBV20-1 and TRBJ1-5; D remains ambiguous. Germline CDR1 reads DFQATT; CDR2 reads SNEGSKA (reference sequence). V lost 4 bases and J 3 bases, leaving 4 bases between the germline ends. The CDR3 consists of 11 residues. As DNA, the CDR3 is TGCAGTGCTACCGCCAATCAGCCCCAGCATTTT. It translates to CSATANQPQHF.

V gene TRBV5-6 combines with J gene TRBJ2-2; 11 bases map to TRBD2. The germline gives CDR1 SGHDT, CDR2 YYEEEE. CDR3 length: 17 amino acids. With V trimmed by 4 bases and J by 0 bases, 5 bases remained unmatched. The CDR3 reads CASSPKGLAANTGELFF. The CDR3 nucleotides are TGTGCCAGCAGCCCCAAGGGACTAGCGGCGAACACCGGGGAGCTGTTTTTT.